This T cell receptor (beta chain) was sequenced during a study of T cell responses to AZD1222 COVID-19 vaccine. Study conclusions and caveats: Clonal diversity may have been underestimated, and the donors were mostly white British, with more females than males. Repertoires were collected only later (after the peak T cell response had occurred).

Trimming removed 4 bases from V and 0 bases from J; junction bases left unmatched: 1. This CDR3 is 16 amino acids long. Germline-derived CDR1 and CDR2 are SGHNT and YYREEE (reference sequence). For this clone: Its target is unknown.

Assay: immunoSEQ multiplex PCR; the TCRdb copy retains only in-frame clones and omits some. The data contain approximately 100,000 clones, about 86% of them singletons. Sequenced material: peripheral blood, taken on day 0 of AZD1222 vaccination. The receptor's source is an adult in good health. This rearrangement joins TRBV5-4 to TRBJ2-1, with 13 bases that match TRBD2. The CDR3 region has the DNA TGTGCCAGCAGCACTAGCGGGAGGGCCTCCTACAATGAGCAGTTCTTC. Encoded protein: CASSTSGRASYNEQFF.